The next 3 T cell receptor beta chains were all read from a single sample in a study of spatial heterogeneity in lung cancer. Sample time point: sample taken at primary tumor resection. Whole RNA obtained from tumor, nontumor lung or frozen PBMC underwent sequencing without sorting. TCRdb fed the 5' RACE reads into MiXCR, producing one record per CDR3 protein. The sample yields roughly 25,000 distinct CDR3 sequences, approximately 5% seen once. The source was PBMCs, collected at surgery. These TCRs come from a male donor with early-stage non-small cell lung cancer.

The table lists this clonotype with many counts. This chain links TRBV20-1 with TRBJ2-5; 14 bases are shared with TRBD2. With 6 bases clipped from V and 6 bases from J, the junction kept 6 bases outside the gene matches. Germline V lookup: CDR1 DFQATT, CDR2 SNEGSKA (reference sequence). The CDR3 covers 14 residues. As DNA, the CDR3 is TGCAGTGCCAGGACTAGCGGGAGGCGGAAGACCCAGTACTTC. Encoded protein: CSARTSGRRKTQYF.

At least ten counts were recorded for this clonotype. The chain recombines TRBV12-3 or TRBV12-4 with TRBJ2-7; 7 bases are a match to TRBD2. J gave up 0 bases and V 3 bases, and 5 bases lay outside the gene matches. The length of the CDR3 is 15 residues. The DNA of the CDR3 is TGTGCCAGCAGTTTTACCTGGACTAGCTCCTACGAGCAGTACTTC. It yields the protein CASSFTWTSSYEQYF.

In this sample, this clonotype turned up many times. This chain uses TRBV6-6 with TRBJ2-2; D tentatively fits TRBD1 or TRBD2 (5 bases each). Germline V gives CDR1 MNHNY, CDR2 SVGAGI (reference sequence). V was shortened by 2 bases and J by 7 bases, with 14 bases between the two germline ends. The CDR3 has 15 residues. CDR3: CASSYVVGVRGELFF. The CDR3 DNA reads TGTGCCAGCAGTTACGTGGTGGGGGTTCGCGGGGAGCTGTTTTTT.